This TCR beta chain was retrieved from a study of T cell changes during pregnancy in multiple sclerosis. Repertoires were generated with immunoSEQ multiplex PCR, while TCRdb's copy carries only in-frame clones and drops some. The sample holds some 63,000 clones, 91% seen once. CDR1 and CDR2 (germline): LGHNA, YSLEER. V dropped 3 bases and J dropped 2; count of bases not matched to a gene: 5. CDR3 size: 16 residues. This clone has more than one count but fewer than ten. This sequence joins TRBV4-3 and TRBJ1-3; 9 bases fit TRBD1. This sequence was found in a female donor with multiple sclerosis, enrolled in a pregnancy study. Specimen: peripheral blood, collected before pregnancy. For the CDR3, the DNA is TGCGCCAGCAGCCAGGTCGGACAGGGGACTGGAAACACCATATATTTT. This translates into CASSQVGQGTGNTIYF.